This T cell receptor beta chain was captured by sequencing in a study of blood T cells in healthy people across ages. It was with a sample-barcoded 5' primer and a J-beta primer mix that a second PCR of roughly 6 to 12 cycles was run. A single record per CDR3 protein comes from TCRdb applying MiXCR to the 5' RACE reads. The profile shows roughly 1.5 million distinct CDR3 sequences, 42% of them singletons. Germline CDR1 reads DFQATT; CDR2 reads SNEGSKA (reference sequence). J was trimmed by 8 bases and V by 3 bases; bases with no gene match: 8. The CDR3 contains 14 residues. This clonotype was seen only once.

The sequence came from a woman younger than 35 in good health. The rearrangement joins TRBV20-1 to TRBJ2-1; 9 bases agree with TRBD2. The sample comprised blood. The CDR3 region has the DNA TGCAGTGCTAGGCTAGCGGGACGAGCCTATGAGCAGTTCTTC. Its translation is CSARLAGRAYEQFF.